This T cell receptor beta chain was profiled in a study of shared clonotypes between healthy human individuals. Points from the study as a whole: Inspection by rarefaction showed sorted-subset sequencing to be incomplete despite large depth.

The V and J ends lost 4 bases and 2 bases respectively, with 18 bases between them. This CDR3 comprises 17 residues. Germline V lookup: CDR1 MDHEN, CDR2 SYDVKM. TCRdb's table, derived via immunoSEQ multiplex PCR, lists solely in-frame clones and lacks some. The sample includes about 1.4 million clones, around 97% of them seen just once. Healthy HIV-negative adults with no recent acute infections or vaccinations were recruited as donors. Of note for this clone: Its antigen is still unknown.

The source material was naive CD4+ T cells sorted from blood. Specified subset: CD45RA+ positively selected. The chain recombines TRBV28 with TRBJ2-1; weak D call: TRBD1 (5 bases). This TCR derives from a man aged 25-45 years in good health. The CDR3 bases are TGTGCCAGCAGTTCCGCTAGTGCAGGGAAAACCTACAATGAGCAGTTCTTC. Amino acid sequence: CASSSASAGKTYNEQFF.